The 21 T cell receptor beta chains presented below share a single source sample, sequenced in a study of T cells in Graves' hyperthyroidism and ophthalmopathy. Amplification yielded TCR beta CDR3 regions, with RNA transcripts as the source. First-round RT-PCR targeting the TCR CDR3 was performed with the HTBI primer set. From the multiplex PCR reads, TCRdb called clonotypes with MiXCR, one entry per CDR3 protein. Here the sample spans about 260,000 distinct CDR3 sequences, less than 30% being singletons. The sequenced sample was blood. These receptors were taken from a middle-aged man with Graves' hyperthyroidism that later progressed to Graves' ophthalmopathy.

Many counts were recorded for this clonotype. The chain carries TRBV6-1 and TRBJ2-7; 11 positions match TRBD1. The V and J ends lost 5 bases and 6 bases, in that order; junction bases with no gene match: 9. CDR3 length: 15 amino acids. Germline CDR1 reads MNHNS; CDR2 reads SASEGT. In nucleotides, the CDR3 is TGTGCCAGCAGTAGAACTTGGACAGGGGGCGGCGAGCAGTACTTC. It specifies CASSRTWTGGGEQYF.

The CDR3 loop is CASKDSGSTVEQYF. The CDR3 DNA sequence: TGTGCCAGCAAGGATAGCGGGAGTACCGTCGAGCAGTACTTC. The gene calls are TRBV12-3 or TRBV12-4 and TRBJ2-7; TRBD2 aligns across 9 bases. V shed 7 bases, J shed 6 bases, and the junction held 10 bases outside the gene matches. The CDR3 has 14 amino acids.

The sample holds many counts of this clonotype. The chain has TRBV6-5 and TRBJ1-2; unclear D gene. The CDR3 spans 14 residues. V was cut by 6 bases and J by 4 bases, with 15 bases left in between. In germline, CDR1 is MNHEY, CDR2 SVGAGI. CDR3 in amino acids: CASSGSGGGYGYTF. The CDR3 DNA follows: TGTGCCAGCAGCGGGTCGGGAGGAGGCTATGGCTACACCTTC.

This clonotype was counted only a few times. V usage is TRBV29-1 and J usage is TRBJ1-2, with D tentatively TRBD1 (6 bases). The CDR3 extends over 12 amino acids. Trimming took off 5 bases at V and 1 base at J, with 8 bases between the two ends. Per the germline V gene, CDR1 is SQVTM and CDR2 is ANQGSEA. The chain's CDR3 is CSVWDINYGYTF. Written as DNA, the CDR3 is TGCAGCGTTTGGGACATTAACTATGGCTACACCTTC.

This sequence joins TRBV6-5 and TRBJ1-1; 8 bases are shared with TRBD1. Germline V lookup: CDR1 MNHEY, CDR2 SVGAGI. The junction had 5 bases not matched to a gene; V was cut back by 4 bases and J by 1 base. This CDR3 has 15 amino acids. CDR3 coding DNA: TGTGCCAGCAGTTTTCCCGGGACAGGGAACACTGAAGCTTTCTTT. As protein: CASSFPGTGNTEAFF.

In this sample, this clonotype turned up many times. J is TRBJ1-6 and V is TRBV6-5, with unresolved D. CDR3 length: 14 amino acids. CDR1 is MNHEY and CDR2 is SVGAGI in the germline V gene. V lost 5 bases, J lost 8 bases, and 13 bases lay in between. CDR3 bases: TGTGCCAGCAGTCGACGGAGCGTGGATTCACCCCTCCACTTT. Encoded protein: CASSRRSVDSPLHF.

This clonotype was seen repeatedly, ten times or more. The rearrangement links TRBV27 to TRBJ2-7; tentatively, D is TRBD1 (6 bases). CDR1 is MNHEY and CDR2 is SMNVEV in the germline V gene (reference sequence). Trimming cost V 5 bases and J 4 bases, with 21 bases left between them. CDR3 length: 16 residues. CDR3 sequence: CASSADRRDTQYEQYF. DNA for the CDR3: TGTGCCAGCAGTGCCGACCGCCGGGACACCCAGTACGAGCAGTACTTC.

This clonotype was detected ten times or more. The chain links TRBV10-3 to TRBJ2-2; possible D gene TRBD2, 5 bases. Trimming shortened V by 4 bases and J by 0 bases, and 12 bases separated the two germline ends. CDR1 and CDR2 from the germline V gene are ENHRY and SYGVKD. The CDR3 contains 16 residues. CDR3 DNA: TGTGCCATCAGTGGACTCAGCGGTGCGAACACCGGGGAGCTGTTTTTT. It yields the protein CAISGLSGANTGELFF.

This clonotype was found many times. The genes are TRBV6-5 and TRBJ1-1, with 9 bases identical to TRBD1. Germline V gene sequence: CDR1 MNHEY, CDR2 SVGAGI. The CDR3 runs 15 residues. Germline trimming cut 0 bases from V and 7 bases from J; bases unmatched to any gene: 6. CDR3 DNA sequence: TGTGCCAGCAGTTACTCGATTGACAGGGGGGATGAAGCTTTCTTT. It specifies CASSYSIDRGDEAFF.

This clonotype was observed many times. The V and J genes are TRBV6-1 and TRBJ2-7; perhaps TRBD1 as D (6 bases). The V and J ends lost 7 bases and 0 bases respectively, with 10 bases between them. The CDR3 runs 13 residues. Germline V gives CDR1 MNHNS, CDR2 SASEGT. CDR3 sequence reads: CASNNRASYEQYF. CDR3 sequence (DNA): TGTGCCAGCAACAACAGGGCCTCCTACGAGCAGTACTTC.

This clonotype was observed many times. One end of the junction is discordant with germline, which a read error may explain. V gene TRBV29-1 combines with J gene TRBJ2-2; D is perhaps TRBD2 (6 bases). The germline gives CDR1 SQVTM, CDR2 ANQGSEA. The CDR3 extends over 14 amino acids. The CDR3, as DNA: TGCAGCGTTCGGCCTCTAGCGAAGACCGGGGAGCTGTTTTTT. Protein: CSVRPLAKTGELFF.

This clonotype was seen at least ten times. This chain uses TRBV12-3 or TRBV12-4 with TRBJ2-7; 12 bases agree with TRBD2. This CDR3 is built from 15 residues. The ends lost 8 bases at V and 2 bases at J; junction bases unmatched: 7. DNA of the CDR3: TGTGCCAGCTCCTCGACTAGCGGGGGAGCCTACGAGCAGTACTTC. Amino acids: CASSSTSGGAYEQYF.

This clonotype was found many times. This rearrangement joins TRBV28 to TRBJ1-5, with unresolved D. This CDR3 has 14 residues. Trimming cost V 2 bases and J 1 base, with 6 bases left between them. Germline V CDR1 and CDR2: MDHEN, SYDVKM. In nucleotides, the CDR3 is TGTGCCAGCAGTTTAGTTGGAAGCAATCAGCCCCAGCATTTT. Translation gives CASSLVGSNQPQHF.

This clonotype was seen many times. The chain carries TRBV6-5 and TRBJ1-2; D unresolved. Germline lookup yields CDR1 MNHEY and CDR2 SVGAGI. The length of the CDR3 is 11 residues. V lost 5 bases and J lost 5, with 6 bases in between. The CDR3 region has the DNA TGTGCCAGCAGTACTGAATATGGCTACACCTTC. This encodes CASSTEYGYTF.

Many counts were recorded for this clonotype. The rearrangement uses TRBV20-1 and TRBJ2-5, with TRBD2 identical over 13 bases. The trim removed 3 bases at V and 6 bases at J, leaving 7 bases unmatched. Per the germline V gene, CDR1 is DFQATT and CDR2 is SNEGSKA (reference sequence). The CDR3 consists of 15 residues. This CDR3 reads CSASRTSGSMKTQYF. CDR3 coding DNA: TGCAGTGCTAGTAGGACTAGCGGGAGTATGAAGACCCAGTACTTC.

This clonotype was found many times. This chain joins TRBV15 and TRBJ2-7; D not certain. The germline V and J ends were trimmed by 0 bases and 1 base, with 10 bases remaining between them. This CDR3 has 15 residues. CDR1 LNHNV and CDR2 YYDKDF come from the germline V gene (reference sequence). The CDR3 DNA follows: TGTGCCACCAGCAGAGAATCCCACCATTCCTACGAGCAGTACTTC. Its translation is CATSRESHHSYEQYF. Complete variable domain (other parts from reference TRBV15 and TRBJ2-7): DAMVIQNPRYQVTQFGKPVTLSCSQTLNHNVMYWYQQKSSQAPKLLFHYYDKDFNNEADTPDNFQSRRPNTSFCFLDIRSPGLGDTAMYLCATSRESHHSYEQYFGPGTRLTVT.

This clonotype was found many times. The CDR3 DNA sequence: TGTGCCAGCAGCTTATGGACTAGCGGGTTACAAGAGACCCAGTACTTC. Translation: CASSLWTSGLQETQYF. The rearrangement links TRBV7-2 to TRBJ2-5; 11 bases are a match to TRBD2. The CDR3 loop spans 16 amino acids. Germline V gives CDR1 SGHTA, CDR2 FQGNSA. Losses at the gene ends were 2 bases for V and 2 bases for J; bases not matched to a gene: 4.

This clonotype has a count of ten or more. In DNA, the CDR3 is TGTGCCAGCAGCGTAGTAGGGGAAGGCTACACCTTC. Translation: CASSVVGEGYTF. The chain uses TRBV9 and TRBJ1-2; TRBD1 is a possible D gene (5 bases). The CDR3 has 12 residues. Germline V gene sequence: CDR1 SGDLS, CDR2 YYNGEE. Deletions cut 0 bases from V and 8 bases from J, with 8 bases between.

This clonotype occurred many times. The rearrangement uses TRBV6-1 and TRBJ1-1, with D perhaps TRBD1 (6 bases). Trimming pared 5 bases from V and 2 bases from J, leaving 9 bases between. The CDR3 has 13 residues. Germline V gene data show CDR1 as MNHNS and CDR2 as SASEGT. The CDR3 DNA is TGTGCCAGCAGTAAACAGGGTAACACTGAAGCTTTCTTT. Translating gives CASSKQGNTEAFF.

CDR3 nucleotides: TGTGCCACCAGTGATTTTAAGGGCAGCCGGGAGACCCAGTACTTC. Translating gives CATSDFKGSRETQYF. The chain employs TRBV24-1 and TRBJ2-5, with unresolved D. V dropped 1 base and J dropped 5 bases, with 13 bases sitting between them. Germline CDR1 KGHDR, CDR2 SFDVKD. This CDR3 has 15 residues.

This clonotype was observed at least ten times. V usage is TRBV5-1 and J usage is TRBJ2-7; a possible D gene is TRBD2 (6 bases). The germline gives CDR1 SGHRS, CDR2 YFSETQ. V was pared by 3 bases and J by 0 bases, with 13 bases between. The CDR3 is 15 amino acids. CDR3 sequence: CASSYVTAGSYEQYF. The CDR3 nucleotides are TGCGCCAGCAGCTATGTAACAGCGGGCTCCTACGAGCAGTACTTC.